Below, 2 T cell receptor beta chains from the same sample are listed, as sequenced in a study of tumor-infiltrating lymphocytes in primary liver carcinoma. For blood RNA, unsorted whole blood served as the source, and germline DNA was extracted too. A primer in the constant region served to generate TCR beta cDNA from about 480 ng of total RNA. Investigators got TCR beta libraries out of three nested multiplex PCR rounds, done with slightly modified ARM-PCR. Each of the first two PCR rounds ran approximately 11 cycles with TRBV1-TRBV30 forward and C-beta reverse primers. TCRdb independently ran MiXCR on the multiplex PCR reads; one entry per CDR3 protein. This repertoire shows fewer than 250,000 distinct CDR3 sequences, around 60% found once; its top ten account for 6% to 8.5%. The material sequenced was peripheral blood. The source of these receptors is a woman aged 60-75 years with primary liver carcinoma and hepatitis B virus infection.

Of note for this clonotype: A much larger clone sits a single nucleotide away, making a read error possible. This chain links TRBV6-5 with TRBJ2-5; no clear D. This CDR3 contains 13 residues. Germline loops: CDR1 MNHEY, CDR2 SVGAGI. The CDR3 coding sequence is TGTGCCAGCAGTTCCGGGCAGCCGGAGACCAAGTACTTC. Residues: CASSSGQPETKYF.

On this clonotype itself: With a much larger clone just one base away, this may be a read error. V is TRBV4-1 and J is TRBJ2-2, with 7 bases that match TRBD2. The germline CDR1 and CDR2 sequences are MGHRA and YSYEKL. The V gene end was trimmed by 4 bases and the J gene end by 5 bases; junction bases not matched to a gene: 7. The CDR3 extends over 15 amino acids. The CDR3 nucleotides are TGCGCCAGCAGCCCCAACGGGGGGACTACCGGGGAGCTGTTTTTT. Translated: CASSPNGGTTGELFF.